The 30 T cell receptor beta chains reported below all come from one sample, sequenced in a study of cytomegalovirus exposure and HLA in healthy donors. Primers for the PCR totalled 60 Vbeta and 13 Jbeta. Profiling relied on immunoSEQ multiplex PCR, and the TCRdb table lists in-frame clones only, not all of them. The sample records about 160,000 clones, approximately 80% being singletons. The sequencing sample was made of PBMCs. These receptors all come from a man aged 40-49 years in good health and CMV-seronegative.

This chain links TRBV19 with TRBJ1-2; no clear D. There are 13 residues in the CDR3. Germline V gives CDR1 LNHDA, CDR2 SQIVND (reference sequence). Trimming stripped 2 bases from V and 3 bases from J, with 7 bases between. For the CDR3, the DNA is TGTGCCAGTAGTATAAACGGTTACTATGGCTACACCTTC. It specifies CASSINGYYGYTF.

The chain combines TRBV7-2 with TRBJ2-1; weak D call: TRBD1 (6 bases). The CDR3 is made up of 14 amino acids. Trimming stripped 0 bases from V and 6 bases from J, with 9 bases between. CDR1 and CDR2 (germline): SGHTA, FQGNSA. CDR3 amino acids: CASSLAGRGNEQFF. In DNA form, the CDR3 reads TGTGCCAGCAGCTTAGCAGGCAGGGGCAATGAGCAGTTCTTC.

The CDR3 is CASFYGTSYEEQYF. DNA of the CDR3: TGTGCCAGCTTCTACGGGACATCTTACGAGGAGCAGTACTTC. This rearrangement joins TRBV2 to TRBJ2-7; TRBD1 is a possible D gene (6 bases). The CDR3 sequence is 14 residues long. The ends were cut back, 8 bases at V and 7 bases at J, with 21 bases in the middle. Germline assignment: CDR1 SNHLY and CDR2 FYNNEI.

This rearrangement joins TRBV7-8 to TRBJ1-4; 9 bases fit TRBD1. The germline V gene has CDR1 SGHVS and CDR2 FQNEAQ. Germline trimming cut 1 base from V and 7 bases from J; bases unmatched to any gene: 7. This CDR3 comprises 16 residues. CDR3 residues: CASSLGNRGLSEKLFF. The CDR3 coding sequence is TGTGCCAGCAGCTTAGGGAACAGGGGGCTGAGTGAAAAACTGTTTTTT.

Comment on this clone: The same CDR3 also results from other DNA sequences found in this sample. The rearrangement uses TRBV6-4 and TRBJ2-3, with 10 positions matching TRBD2. The CDR3 consists of 14 residues. Germline-derived CDR1 and CDR2 are MRHNA and SNTAGT. Trimming cost V 2 bases and J 4 bases; bases outside gene matches: 0. The CDR3 DNA sequence: TGTGCCAGCAGTGACAGCGGGGGGGCAGATACGCAGTATTTT. Translation: CASSDSGGADTQYF.

This clone was seen a few times. This chain joins TRBV30 and TRBJ1-4; D not certain. CDR3 size: 12 residues. Germline-derived CDR1 and CDR2 are GTSNPN and SVGIG (reference sequence). The V gene lost 2 bases and the J gene lost 8 bases, with 9 bases spanning the gap. The CDR3, as DNA: TGTGCCTGGAGTCAGAGAGGGGAAAAACTGTTTTTT. It yields the protein CAWSQRGEKLFF.

The rearrangement joins TRBV6-5 to TRBJ1-2, with TRBD1 identical over 7 bases. Germline V CDR1 and CDR2: MNHEY, SVGAGI. V shed 8 bases and J 4 bases; nucleotides not matched to a gene: 13. This CDR3 contains 15 residues. The CDR3 here is CASGSPGTASYGYTF. CDR3 DNA: TGTGCCAGCGGGTCTCCCGGGACAGCGTCCTATGGCTACACCTTC.

The CDR3 sequence: CASSSPYGATNEKLFF. The CDR3 nucleotides read TGTGCCAGCAGTTCCCCCTACGGTGCAACTAATGAAAAACTGTTTTTT. This chain joins TRBV6-5 and TRBJ1-4; D uncertain. Germline values: CDR1 MNHEY, CDR2 SVGAGI. Trimming shortened V by 4 bases and J by 0 bases, and 12 bases separated the two germline ends. This CDR3 comprises 16 residues.

The chain carries TRBV19 and TRBJ2-7, with 7 bases that match TRBD1. The V gene end was trimmed by 5 bases and the J gene end by 1 base; junction bases not matched to a gene: 5. Germline CDR1 reads LNHDA; CDR2 reads SQIVND (reference sequence). The CDR3 spans 14 residues. Written as DNA, the CDR3 is TGTGCCAGTAGTCGAGGACAGGATTCCTACGAGCAGTACTTC. This translates into CASSRGQDSYEQYF.

The chain joins TRBV10-3 to TRBJ2-7; possibly TRBD1 for D (6 bases). CDR3 size: 11 residues. Trimming took off 8 bases at V and 7 bases at J, with 12 bases between the two ends. The germline V gene encodes CDR1 ENHRY and CDR2 SYGVKD. In DNA, the CDR3 is TGTGCCATCTCCCCAGGGGTTGAGCAGTACTTC. Translation: CAISPGVEQYF.

On this clone itself: The junction departs from the called germline gene at one end, perhaps through a read error. This chain links TRBV7-7 with TRBJ2-1, with TRBD2 matching 16 bases. The germline gives CDR1 SSHAT, CDR2 FNYEAQ (reference sequence). This CDR3 has 15 amino acids. CDR3 sequence (DNA): TGTGCTAGCAGCCCGGGACTAGCGGGGGGGAACGAGCAGTTCTTC. Protein sequence: CASSPGLAGGNEQFF.

The chain links TRBV19 to TRBJ2-7; a possible D gene is TRBD2 (7 bases). The CDR3 has 14 residues. Germline V gene lookup returns CDR1 LNHDA and CDR2 SQIVND (reference sequence). V was pared by 3 bases and J by 5 bases, with 14 bases between. The CDR3 DNA sequence: TGTGCCAGTAGTATGGGGGGGCGCCGGGACGAGCAGTACTTC. This encodes CASSMGGRRDEQYF. The whole variable domain, remainder taken from reference TRBV19 and TRBJ2-7, is DGGITQSPKYLFRKEGQNVTLSCEQNLNHDAMYWYRQDPGQGLRLIYYSQIVNDFQKGDIAEGYSVSREKKESFPLTVTSAQKNPTAFYLCASSMGGRRDEQYFGPGTRLTVT.

The rearrangement uses TRBV14 and TRBJ2-7; unclear D gene. V lost 4 bases, J lost 3 bases, and 4 bases lay in between. From germline, CDR1 is SGHDN and CDR2 FVKESK. CDR3 length equals 11 residues. The CDR3 spells CASSPGYEQYF. The CDR3 DNA reads TGTGCCAGCAGCCCGGGCTACGAGCAGTACTTC. The whole variable domain, filled in from reference TRBV14 and TRBJ2-7, reads EAGVTQFPSHSVIEKGQTVTLRCDPISGHDNLYWYRRVMGKEIKFLLHFVKESKQDESGMPNNRFLAERTGGTYSTLKVQPAELEDSGVYFCASSPGYEQYFGPGTRLTVT.

J is TRBJ1-1 and V is TRBV11-2; D is ambiguous. The CDR3 extends over 13 amino acids. Trimming removed 5 bases at V and 0 bases at J, with 7 bases between. Germline loops: CDR1 SGHAT, CDR2 FQNNGV. CDR3 sequence (DNA): TGTGCCAGCAGCCTTACAGTGAACACTGAAGCTTTCTTT. Protein product: CASSLTVNTEAFF.

This clone occurred a few times. V and J are TRBV9 and TRBJ1-1, with D perhaps TRBD1 (5 bases). The CDR3 covers 13 residues. The V gene's germline CDR1 is SGDLS and CDR2 YYNGEE. V lost 3 bases, J lost 1 base, and 7 bases lay in between. CDR3 nucleotides: TGTGCCAGCAGCGAGACAGCGAACACTGAAGCTTTCTTT. Residues: CASSETANTEAFF.

The J gene is TRBJ1-5, the V gene TRBV7-8, with 10 nucleotides matching TRBD1. The germline CDR1 and CDR2 sequences are SGHVS and FQNEAQ. Losses at the gene ends were 10 bases for V and 0 bases for J; bases not matched to a gene: 15. The CDR3 is 18 amino acids. This CDR3 reads CATGKGTGATYSNQPQHF. The CDR3 nucleotides read TGTGCCACCGGGAAAGGGACAGGGGCAACTTATAGCAATCAGCCCCAGCATTTT.

Only one count was recorded for this clone. This chain links TRBV12-5 with TRBJ2-7; a weak D match, TRBD2 (6 bases). V dropped 0 bases and J dropped 5 bases, with 14 bases sitting between them. In germline, CDR1 is LGHNT, CDR2 FRNRAP. The CDR3 is made up of 15 amino acids. The CDR3 here is CASGLVLSGRDEQYF. The CDR3 DNA sequence: TGTGCTAGTGGTTTGGTACTGAGCGGGCGAGACGAGCAGTACTTC.

The chain employs TRBV25-1 and TRBJ2-5; TRBD2 is a possible D gene (6 bases). Germline assignment: CDR1 MGHDK and CDR2 SYGVNS. The V and J ends lost 8 bases and 2 bases respectively, with 6 bases between them. This CDR3 contains 11 residues. The CDR3 nucleotides read TGTGCCAGCGGGGGGCAAGAGACCCAGTACTTC. This gives the protein CASGGQETQYF. Variable domain in full (rest from reference TRBV25-1 and TRBJ2-5): EADIYQTPRYLVIGTGKKITLECSQTMGHDKMYWYQQDPGMELHLIHYSYGVNSTEKGDLSSESTVSRIRTEHFPLTLESARPSHTSQYLCASGGQETQYFGPGTRLLVL.

Turning to this clone: The junction does not match germline at one end; this may be a read error. The CDR3 spells CSSSPKLRLGDTQYF. The CDR3 coding sequence is TGTTCCAGCAGCCCCAAGCTAAGACTAGGGGATACGCAGTATTTT. The chain couples TRBV7-9 to TRBJ2-3, with D perhaps TRBD2 (6 bases). This CDR3 has 15 residues. Germline V gene data show CDR1 as SEHNR and CDR2 as FQNEAQ (reference sequence).

V and J are TRBV6-1 and TRBJ1-5; 9 nucleotides line up with TRBD1. The CDR3 is 15 residues long. Trimming removed 5 bases from V and 5 bases from J; junction bases left unmatched: 7. Germline V gives CDR1 MNHNS, CDR2 SASEGT. CDR3: CASSPGTGNYQPQHF. CDR3 bases: TGTGCCAGCAGTCCCGGGACAGGGAATTATCAGCCCCAGCATTTT.

This clone occurred a few times. The chain joins TRBV27 to TRBJ1-4; D is uncertain. The CDR3 runs to 14 residues. The V end was cut by 2 bases, the J end by 4 bases, with 8 bases between. Germline V lookup: CDR1 MNHEY, CDR2 SMNVEV (reference sequence). CDR3 in DNA: TGTGCCAGCAGTTTAGGTACCTATAATGAAAAACTGTTTTTT. As protein: CASSLGTYNEKLFF.

About this clone: One junction end does not reproduce the germline sequence, and a read error may be involved. The rearrangement joins TRBV7-7 to TRBJ1-2; TRBD1 agrees at 7 bases. The germline V gene has CDR1 SSHAT and CDR2 FNYEAQ (reference sequence). This CDR3 spans 14 amino acids. Written as DNA, the CDR3 is TGTGCTAGCAGCTTTGGGACAGTTAACTATGGCTACACCTTC. Its translation: CASSFGTVNYGYTF.

Remarks on this clone: Distinct nucleotide sequences in the sample also encode this CDR3. The gene calls are TRBV7-2 and TRBJ1-5; D is ambiguous. V was pared by 1 base and J by 0 bases, with 7 bases between. Germline CDR1 is SGHTA and CDR2 is FQGNSA. There are 15 residues in the CDR3. The DNA for the CDR3 is TGTGCCAGCAGCTTAGGCCACAATAGCAATCAGCCCCAGCATTTT. Protein: CASSLGHNSNQPQHF.

This chain uses TRBV29-1 with TRBJ2-1, with 8 bases lining up with TRBD2. This CDR3 contains 14 residues. Trimming cost V 6 bases and J 4 bases; bases outside gene matches: 8. The germline V gene has CDR1 SQVTM and CDR2 ANQGSEA. As DNA, the CDR3 is TGCAGCGTATGGAGCGGGGGCCCTTACAATGAGCAGTTCTTC. This encodes CSVWSGGPYNEQFF.

This clone was counted between two and nine times. The chain couples TRBV18 to TRBJ1-1; 7 nucleotides align to TRBD1. CDR1 is KGHSH, CDR2 LQKENI, per germline. The CDR3 contains 15 residues. With V trimmed by 3 bases and J by 0 bases, 4 bases remained unmatched. The CDR3: CASSPGQFMNTEAFF. In nucleotides, the CDR3 is TGTGCCAGCTCACCGGGACAGTTCATGAACACTGAAGCTTTCTTT.

This clone has more than one count but fewer than ten. The chain has TRBV27 and TRBJ2-1; 14 positions agree with TRBD2. This CDR3 comprises 18 residues. Germline CDR1 and CDR2: MNHEY and SMNVEV (reference sequence). The J segment lost 3 bases and the V segment lost 3 bases, leaving 7 bases of the junction unmatched. Written as DNA, the CDR3 is TGTGCCAGCAGTTTTGTAAGGACTAGCGGGGGGAACTACAATGAGCAGTTCTTC. It is translated as CASSFVRTSGGNYNEQFF.

The rearrangement uses TRBV19 and TRBJ2-7, with D uncertain. The CDR3 loop spans 13 amino acids. The V and J ends lost 2 bases and 7 bases respectively, with 12 bases between them. Germline V gene sequence: CDR1 LNHDA, CDR2 SQIVND (reference sequence). This CDR3 reads CASSISYSLEQYF. The CDR3 nucleotides are TGTGCCAGTAGTATAAGTTACAGCCTAGAGCAGTACTTC.

V and J are TRBV29-1 and TRBJ2-7; TRBD1 aligns across 9 bases. The CDR3 contains 13 residues. Germline V lookup: CDR1 SQVTM, CDR2 ANQGSEA. After removal of 2 bases from V and 7 bases from J, the junction contained 6 bases not matched to a gene. The CDR3 region has the DNA TGCAGCGTTGAACGGGGACAGGGTGGGGAGCAGTACTTC. Amino acid sequence: CSVERGQGGEQYF.

The chain uses TRBV4-1 and TRBJ1-1, with a possible D match to TRBD1 (5 bases). The length of the CDR3 is 13 residues. Germline CDR1 MGHRA, CDR2 YSYEKL. The V gene lost 3 bases and the J gene lost 4 bases, with 9 bases spanning the gap. CDR3 region: CASSQGGVTEAFF. DNA for the CDR3: TGCGCCAGCAGCCAGGGGGGTGTCACTGAAGCTTTCTTT.

The chain recombines TRBV19 with TRBJ2-5; D is uncertain. The CDR3 is made up of 13 amino acids. Germline V gene sequence: CDR1 LNHDA, CDR2 SQIVND (reference sequence). Trimming took off 5 bases at V and 4 bases at J, with 11 bases between the two ends. The CDR3 spells CASSDDGVETQYF. The CDR3 DNA reads TGTGCCAGTAGTGACGACGGAGTAGAGACCCAGTACTTC.